These 14 T cell receptor beta chains came from one sample sequenced in a study of cytomegalovirus exposure and HLA in healthy donors. Primers for the PCR totalled 60 Vbeta and 13 Jbeta. Assay: immunoSEQ multiplex PCR; the TCRdb copy retains only in-frame clones and omits some. The repertoire holds 200,000 to 300,000 clones, with almost 85% as singletons. The sample comprised PBMCs. The receptors here all came from a middle-aged woman in good health and CMV-seropositive.

The V gene is TRBV7-2, the J gene TRBJ2-5; D is possibly TRBD1 (5 bases). Germline lookup yields CDR1 SGHTA and CDR2 FQGNSA. This CDR3 comprises 14 residues. The ends were cut back, 1 base at V and 4 bases at J, with 10 bases in the middle. Here the CDR3 DNA reads TGTGCCAGCAGCTTAGGGGGCGGCGGAGAGACCCAGTACTTC. Its protein is CASSLGGGGETQYF.

This chain joins TRBV20-1 and TRBJ2-7; a possible D gene is TRBD2 (5 bases). CDR3 length equals 11 residues. Germline CDR1 DFQATT, CDR2 SNEGSKA (reference sequence). CDR3 in DNA: TGCAGCGCTGAGGGTCTCTACGAGCAGTACTTC. This translates into CSAEGLYEQYF.

The V and J genes are TRBV18 and TRBJ2-6; D possibly corresponds to TRBD2 (6 bases). Trimming pared 3 bases from V and 3 bases from J, leaving 9 bases between. The CDR3 loop spans 15 amino acids. The germline CDR1 and CDR2 sequences are KGHSH and LQKENI. CDR3 nucleotide sequence: TGTGCCAGCTCACCGGAGGGAGATGGGGCCAACGTCCTGACTTTC. This translates into CASSPEGDGANVLTF.

The rearrangement uses TRBV7-9 and TRBJ1-2, with D possibly matching TRBD1 (6 bases). Per the germline V gene, CDR1 is SEHNR and CDR2 is FQNEAQ (reference sequence). The CDR3 extends over 15 amino acids. With 5 bases removed from V and 8 bases from J, the gap between germline ends came to 21 bases. The CDR3 protein is CASSGGLDNSRGYTF. CDR3 nucleotide sequence: TGTGCCAGCAGCGGGGGCCTCGACAACTCCAGGGGCTACACCTTC.

V and J are TRBV5-1 and TRBJ1-1; D might be TRBD1 (6 bases). This CDR3 has 15 amino acids. The V gene's germline CDR1 is SGHRS and CDR2 YFSETQ. The V and J ends lost 4 bases and 0 bases respectively, with 13 bases between them. This CDR3 reads CASSRNRELNTEAFF. The DNA of the CDR3 is TGCGCCAGCAGCCGAAACAGGGAGCTGAACACTGAAGCTTTCTTT.

V usage is TRBV28 and J usage is TRBJ2-7; TRBD1 aligns across 7 bases. This CDR3 spans 12 amino acids. Unmatched junction bases numbered 4, after V lost 7 bases and J lost 4 bases. Germline values: CDR1 MDHEN, CDR2 SYDVKM. The CDR3 reads CASNQGVYEQYF. The DNA of the CDR3 is TGTGCCAGCAACCAGGGGGTTTACGAGCAGTACTTC.

This rearrangement joins TRBV7-3 to TRBJ2-2, with a weak D call TRBD2 (6 bases). The V gene lost 3 bases and the J gene lost 6 bases, with 8 bases spanning the gap. In germline, CDR1 is SGHTA, CDR2 FQGTGA. The CDR3 has 13 amino acids. The chain's CDR3 is CASSFGLSGELFF. The DNA of the CDR3 is TGTGCCAGCAGCTTCGGACTATCCGGGGAGCTGTTTTTT.

The table lists this clone with a few counts. Germline is not matched at one junction end, which may reflect a read error. The V call is TRBV7-9, the J call TRBJ2-1; 10 nucleotides line up with TRBD2. This CDR3 has 16 residues. The germline V gene encodes CDR1 SEHNR and CDR2 FQNEAQ (reference sequence). CDR3 amino acids: CSSSRLAGTLSAEQFF. DNA for the CDR3: TGTTCCAGCAGCCGACTAGCGGGCACCCTTTCGGCTGAGCAGTTCTTC.

This chain connects TRBV18 to TRBJ2-1; a weak D match, TRBD2 (5 bases). V was cut by 3 bases and J by 6 bases, with 12 bases left in between. Germline V gene lookup returns CDR1 KGHSH and CDR2 LQKENI. The CDR3 has 14 amino acids. For the CDR3, the DNA is TGTGCCAGCTCACCCAAACTAGTTCCCAATGAGCAGTTCTTC. Residues: CASSPKLVPNEQFF.

The rearrangement links TRBV4-3 to TRBJ2-1; 10 bases are a match to TRBD2. The CDR3 spans 16 residues. V lost 4 bases, J lost 9 bases, and 12 bases stayed unmatched. CDR1 is LGHNA, CDR2 YSLEER, per germline. Written as DNA, the CDR3 is TGCGCCAGCAGCCCCAGGGAAGCGGGAGGGCCTAGTGAGCAGTTCTTC. It translates to CASSPREAGGPSEQFF.

The chain combines TRBV6-1 with TRBJ1-2; 7 bases are a match to TRBD1. CDR3 length: 14 amino acids. CDR1 MNHNS and CDR2 SASEGT come from the germline V gene. Trimming cost V 8 bases and J 4 bases; bases outside gene matches: 10. CDR3 amino acids: CASSQGQEPYGYTF. The CDR3 DNA follows: TGTGCCAGCTCGCAAGGACAGGAGCCCTATGGCTACACCTTC.

This clone came up a few times. The V call is TRBV7-2, the J call TRBJ1-1; D gene uncertain. CDR3 length equals 14 residues. Germline V gene data show CDR1 as SGHTA and CDR2 as FQGNSA. V lost 5 bases and J 1 base, leaving 11 bases between the germline ends. The CDR3: CASSPGMGNTEAFF. The DNA of the CDR3 is TGTGCCAGCAGCCCCGGGATGGGGAACACTGAAGCTTTCTTT.

This chain links TRBV28 with TRBJ1-1, with 8 bases lining up with TRBD1. Per germline, CDR1 MDHEN and CDR2 SYDVKM. After removal of 3 bases from V and 4 bases from J, the junction contained 4 bases not matched to a gene. The CDR3 length is 14 residues. The CDR3 DNA sequence: TGTGCCAGCAGTTTGGACAGGGAGGGCACTGAAGCTTTCTTT. It yields the protein CASSLDREGTEAFF.

The rearrangement uses TRBV2 and TRBJ1-5, with a tentative D call TRBD1 (6 bases). V dropped 6 bases and J dropped 3 bases, with 18 bases sitting between them. The CDR3 is made up of 16 amino acids. CDR1 and CDR2 from the germline V gene are SNHLY and FYNNEI. In nucleotides, the CDR3 is TGTGCCAGCAGGGGGAGTCGAGGGGGGGTCAATCAGCCCCAGCATTTT. It encodes CASRGSRGGVNQPQHF. Drawing the rest from reference TRBV2 and TRBJ1-5, the complete variable domain is EPEVTQTPSHQVTQMGQEVILRCVPISNHLYFYWYRQILGQKVEFLVSFYNNEISEKSEIFDDQFSVERPDGSNFTLKIRSTKLEDSAMYFCASRGSRGGVNQPQHFGDGTRLSIL.